This TCR beta chain was retrieved from a study of blood T cells in healthy people across ages. A second about 7 to 11 cycle PCR used barcoded and J-beta primers. Each cDNA molecule was tagged by a template-switch adaptor with 12 random nucleotides. TCRdb reanalysed the 5' RACE reads using MiXCR and keeps one entry per CDR3 protein. The table lists about 1.1 million distinct CDR3 sequences, roughly two fifths of them singletons. This CDR3 is built from 14 residues. V was trimmed by 4 bases and J by 5 bases, leaving 14 bases between them. The chain joins TRBV12-3 or TRBV12-4 to TRBJ1-2; a possible D gene is TRBD1 (5 bases). The sample was blood. The TCR sequence derives from a man aged 18 to 29 in good health. The CDR3 loop reads CASSYAGLGYGYTF. The CDR3 nucleotides read TGTGCCAGCAGTTACGCAGGGTTGGGGTATGGCTACACCTTC.